The 5 T cell receptor beta chains below all came from one sample that was sequenced in a study of cytomegalovirus exposure and HLA in healthy donors. The PCR used 60 Vbeta and 13 Jbeta primers. Generated by immunoSEQ multiplex PCR, the TCRdb table keeps only in-frame clones and is missing some. The repertoire holds approximately 110,000 clones, with around 60% as singletons. Material: PBMCs. The receptors come from a man aged 25 to 40 in good health and CMV-seropositive.

The J gene is TRBJ1-3, the V gene TRBV7-9, with D perhaps TRBD1 (6 bases). The germline CDR1 and CDR2 sequences are SEHNR and FQNEAQ (reference sequence). This CDR3 spans 17 amino acids. Trimming removed 6 bases at V and 0 bases at J, with 18 bases between. CDR3 coding DNA: TGTGCCAGCAGGGAAGGTTGGGGGCCCTCCTCTGGAAACACCATATATTTT. This translates into CASREGWGPSSGNTIYF.

The V gene is TRBV2, the J gene TRBJ2-3; tentative D call: TRBD2 (5 bases). V shed 8 bases and J shed 7 bases, with 16 bases lying between them. CDR3 length equals 13 residues. CDR1 and CDR2 (germline): SNHLY, FYNNEI. The CDR3, as DNA: TGTGCCAGCGGGCAGACTACAGAATATACGCAGTATTTT. Amino acid sequence: CASGQTTEYTQYF.

This sequence joins TRBV6-5 and TRBJ2-7, with a tentative D call TRBD2 (6 bases). The germline V gene encodes CDR1 MNHEY and CDR2 SVGAGI. Trimming left V 3 bases short and J 0 bases short, with 9 bases between. This CDR3 has 14 residues. The CDR3 loop is CASSYGDFSYEQYF. As DNA, the CDR3 is TGTGCCAGCAGTTATGGGGACTTCTCCTACGAGCAGTACTTC.

The chain is built from TRBV5-4 and TRBJ1-4; 8 positions agree with TRBD1. V shed 5 bases and J 5 bases; nucleotides not matched to a gene: 5. CDR1 and CDR2 (germline): SGHNT, YYREEE (reference sequence). This CDR3 has 14 amino acids. This chain's CDR3 is CASSGQGENEKLFF. In DNA form, the CDR3 reads TGTGCCAGCAGTGGACAGGGCGAAAATGAAAAACTGTTTTTT.

This chain links TRBV7-9 with TRBJ1-2, with a tentative D call TRBD1 (5 bases). Germline CDR1 SEHNR, CDR2 FQNEAQ (reference sequence). Trimming removed 7 bases from V and 3 bases from J, with 15 bases in between. The CDR3 runs 14 residues. The CDR3 is CASTQTEVYYGYTF. Here the CDR3 DNA reads TGTGCCAGCACCCAGACAGAAGTCTACTATGGCTACACCTTC.